These T cell receptor beta chains were read from a single sample in a study of T cells in Graves' hyperthyroidism and ophthalmopathy. One entry per CDR3 protein results from TCRdb running MiXCR on the multiplex PCR reads. The repertoire has some 530,000 distinct CDR3 sequences, approximately 22% of them found once; the top ten carry about 49%. Material for sequencing was blood. The receptors stem from a woman in her 70s with Graves' ophthalmopathy. Each CDR3 is given with its conserved first and last residue. D genes are given only for firm matches. Rows may omit the clone size; those that give it use once, few, many or a size class.

j_gene: TRBJ1-4; v_gene: TRBV20-1; d_gene: NA; abundance: few; CDR3nt: TGCAGTGCGGAACGCTTTGAAAAACTGTTTTTT; CDR3aa: CSAERFEKLFF
j_gene: TRBJ2-7; v_gene: TRBV20-1; d_gene: TRBD2; abundance: many; CDR3nt: TGCAGTGCTAGAGGAGGGACTAGCGGGAGTGTGGGCGAGCAGTACTTC; CDR3aa: CSARGGTSGSVGEQYF
j_gene: TRBJ1-3; v_gene: TRBV7-9; d_gene: NA; abundance: few; CDR3nt: TGTGCCAGCAGCTTAGCCAGGGGAGGTGGAAACACCATATATTTT; CDR3aa: CASSLARGGGNTIYF
j_gene: TRBJ2-7; v_gene: TRBV11-2; d_gene: NA; abundance: many; CDR3nt: TGTGCCAGCAGCTTAGATACTCTGGGTTCCTACGAGCAGTACTTC; CDR3aa: CASSLDTLGSYEQYF
j_gene: TRBJ1-1; v_gene: TRBV10-1; d_gene: NA; abundance: few; CDR3nt: TGCGCCAGCAGTGAGAGTCCCGGTTCTGAAGCTTTCTTT; CDR3aa: CASSESPGSEAFF
j_gene: TRBJ2-7; v_gene: TRBV5-1; d_gene: TRBD1; abundance: few; CDR3nt: TGCGCCAGCAGCTTGGGGACAGGGGTGGTCCACGAGCAGTACTTC; CDR3aa: CASSLGTGVVHEQYF
j_gene: TRBJ2-1; v_gene: TRBV7-9; d_gene: TRBD1; abundance: NA; CDR3nt: TGTGCCAGCAGGCAGACAGGGATGTACAATGAGCAGTTCTTC; CDR3aa: CASRQTGMYNEQFF
j_gene: TRBJ2-7; v_gene: TRBV11-2; d_gene: TRBD1; abundance: NA; CDR3nt: TGTGCCAGCAGCTTAGGGCAGGGGGCTACCTACGAGCAGTACTTC; CDR3aa: CASSLGQGATYEQYF
j_gene: TRBJ1-3; v_gene: TRBV7-9; d_gene: TRBD1; abundance: NA; CDR3nt: TGTGCCAGCAGCCCAGGACAGGTCTTCTCTGGAAACACCCTATATTTT; CDR3aa: CASSPGQVFSGNTLYF
j_gene: TRBJ2-7; v_gene: TRBV28; d_gene: NA; abundance: many; CDR3nt: TGTGCCAGCAGCTCCACAGACCGCTACGAGCAGTACTTC; CDR3aa: CASSSTDRYEQYF
j_gene: TRBJ2-5; v_gene: TRBV7-3; d_gene: NA; abundance: many; CDR3nt: TGTGCCAGCAGCATGAACGCTTGGGAGACCCAGTACTTC; CDR3aa: CASSMNAWETQYF
j_gene: TRBJ1-4; v_gene: TRBV12-3/TRBV12-4; d_gene: TRBD1; abundance: once; CDR3nt: TGTGCCAGCAGCCAAGCCGACAGGGAGATCGGAAAACTGTTTTTT; CDR3aa: CASSQADREIGKLFF
j_gene: TRBJ2-5; v_gene: TRBV29-1; d_gene: TRBD1; abundance: many; CDR3nt: TGCAGCGTAGAGGGACAGCTACAAGAGACCCAGTACTTC; CDR3aa: CSVEGQLQETQYF
j_gene: TRBJ2-7; v_gene: TRBV24-1; d_gene: NA; abundance: many; CDR3nt: TGTGCCACCAGTGATTTTTGGGGGGCGCACGAGCAGTACTTC; CDR3aa: CATSDFWGAHEQYF
j_gene: TRBJ2-5; v_gene: TRBV11-2; d_gene: NA; abundance: few; CDR3nt: TGTGCCAGCAGCGTTGGGGGGTTTGGAGAGACCCAGTACTTC; CDR3aa: CASSVGGFGETQYF
j_gene: TRBJ1-5; v_gene: TRBV20-1; d_gene: NA; abundance: many; CDR3nt: TGCAGTGCTAGAGACAGACAGCTACATCAGCCCCAGCATTTT; CDR3aa: CSARDRQLHQPQHF
j_gene: TRBJ2-4; v_gene: TRBV6-1; d_gene: NA; abundance: NA; CDR3nt: TGTGCCAGCAGCCCTGGTGGAGGGTCCAAAAACATTCAGTACTTC; CDR3aa: CASSPGGGSKNIQYF
j_gene: TRBJ1-5; v_gene: TRBV2; d_gene: TRBD1; abundance: many; CDR3nt: TGTGCCAGCAGTACCGGGACAGACAGCAATCAGCCCCAGCATTTT; CDR3aa: CASSTGTDSNQPQHF
j_gene: TRBJ2-7; v_gene: TRBV7-9; d_gene: TRBD1; abundance: NA; CDR3nt: TGTGCCAGCCGCGGGGGGACAGGGGGCTACGAGCAGTACTTC; CDR3aa: CASRGGTGGYEQYF
j_gene: TRBJ2-1; v_gene: TRBV29-1; d_gene: NA; abundance: NA; CDR3nt: TGCAGCGTTGAGGGTGGGAAACGGAATGAGCAGTTCTTC; CDR3aa: CSVEGGKRNEQFF
j_gene: TRBJ1-1; v_gene: TRBV7-2; d_gene: TRBD1; abundance: NA; CDR3nt: TGTGCCAGCAGCCGAAGGGACAGGGGAGTGGCGGGCGCTGAAGCTTTCTTT; CDR3aa: CASSRRDRGVAGAEAFF
j_gene: TRBJ2-7; v_gene: TRBV11-2; d_gene: NA; abundance: NA; CDR3nt: TGTGCCAGCAGCCAGGGACTTCGAAACCCCTACGAGCAGTACTTC; CDR3aa: CASSQGLRNPYEQYF
j_gene: TRBJ1-2; v_gene: TRBV3-1; d_gene: TRBD1; abundance: NA; CDR3nt: TGTGCCAGCAGCCCCGGGACAGGGGACCTCTATGGCTACACCTTC; CDR3aa: CASSPGTGDLYGYTF
j_gene: TRBJ2-1; v_gene: TRBV27; d_gene: NA; abundance: NA; CDR3nt: TGTGCCAGCAGTTTATCGTGGGAGAGGTACAATGAGCAGTTCTTC; CDR3aa: CASSLSWERYNEQFF
j_gene: TRBJ2-3; v_gene: TRBV3-1; d_gene: NA; abundance: many; CDR3nt: TGTGCCAGCAGACCCGACTATCCAGATACGCAGTATTTT; CDR3aa: CASRPDYPDTQYF
j_gene: TRBJ2-7; v_gene: TRBV18; d_gene: TRBD1; abundance: NA; CDR3nt: TGTGTCAGCTCACCCCGGTCGACAGGGAGAGCAGCCTACGAGCAGTACTTC; CDR3aa: CVSSPRSTGRAAYEQYF
j_gene: TRBJ2-1; v_gene: TRBV24-1; d_gene: TRBD2; abundance: many; CDR3nt: TGTGCCACCAGTGAAGGGGGCGGGAGGGTTAACAATGAGCAGTTCTTC; CDR3aa: CATSEGGGRVNNEQFF
j_gene: TRBJ1-6; v_gene: TRBV2; d_gene: TRBD1; abundance: few; CDR3nt: TGTGCCAGCAGTGTGACAGGGTCTTATAATTCACCCCTCCACTTT; CDR3aa: CASSVTGSYNSPLHF
j_gene: TRBJ2-7; v_gene: TRBV7-2; d_gene: NA; abundance: many; CDR3nt: TGTGCCAGCAGCCAAGGACTTCCCGAGCAGTACTTC; CDR3aa: CASSQGLPEQYF
j_gene: TRBJ2-3; v_gene: TRBV11-1; d_gene: TRBD2; abundance: many; CDR3nt: TGTGCCAGCAGCTTAGGCCTGAGCGGGGGGATAAGGTCGCAGTATTTT; CDR3aa: CASSLGLSGGIRSQYF
j_gene: TRBJ2-3; v_gene: TRBV15; d_gene: TRBD2; abundance: few; CDR3nt: TGTGCCACCAGCAGAAGACTAGCGGACACAGATACGCAGTATTTT; CDR3aa: CATSRRLADTDTQYF
j_gene: TRBJ1-5; v_gene: TRBV12-5; d_gene: NA; abundance: few; CDR3nt: TGTGCTAGTGGTTTGCCCAGGGACACCAATCAGCCCCAGCATTTT; CDR3aa: CASGLPRDTNQPQHF
j_gene: TRBJ2-5; v_gene: TRBV18; d_gene: NA; abundance: many; CDR3nt: TGTGCCAGCTCCCTAAAAGAAGAGACCCAGTACTTC; CDR3aa: CASSLKEETQYF
j_gene: TRBJ1-1; v_gene: TRBV28; d_gene: NA; abundance: NA; CDR3nt: TGTGCCAGCAGTTTACGAGCGCTAATGAACACTGAAGCTTTCTTT; CDR3aa: CASSLRALMNTEAFF
j_gene: TRBJ1-6; v_gene: TRBV28; d_gene: NA; abundance: many; CDR3nt: TGTGCCAGCAGTCCAATCAACAGGGAGTCACCCCTCCACTTT; CDR3aa: CASSPINRESPLHF
j_gene: TRBJ2-7; v_gene: TRBV28; d_gene: NA; abundance: many; CDR3nt: TGTGCCAGCAGCCGGACCGTCCCCTACGAGCAGTACTTC; CDR3aa: CASSRTVPYEQYF
j_gene: TRBJ1-1; v_gene: TRBV11-1; d_gene: NA; abundance: few; CDR3nt: TGTGCCAGCAGCCTATCGCGTCCGTGGGGATGGGGGGGCACTGAAGCTTTCTTT; CDR3aa: CASSLSRPWGWGGTEAFF
j_gene: TRBJ2-1; v_gene: TRBV7-3; d_gene: NA; abundance: NA; CDR3nt: TGTGCCAGCAGCTACCGGGCGGGTTCCTACAATGAGCAGTTCTTC; CDR3aa: CASSYRAGSYNEQFF
j_gene: TRBJ2-6; v_gene: TRBV6-1; d_gene: NA; abundance: few; CDR3nt: TGTGCCAGCAGTCCCGCCGCCGTCTCTGGGGCCAACGTCCTGACTTTC; CDR3aa: CASSPAAVSGANVLTF
j_gene: TRBJ1-4; v_gene: TRBV7-9; d_gene: NA; abundance: NA; CDR3nt: TGTGCCAGCAGCTTCGGGTCGGGGGAAAAACTGTTTTTT; CDR3aa: CASSFGSGEKLFF
j_gene: TRBJ2-1; v_gene: TRBV4-1; d_gene: TRBD2; abundance: NA; CDR3nt: TGCGCCAGCAGCCATCTGGGCCGACTAGCCGCCATAGTGTTCAAAAGAGATGAGCAGTTCTTC; CDR3aa: CASSHLGRLAAIVFKRDEQFF